The clone carrying this T cell receptor beta chain has ten or more counts. Its target is not known. This record belongs to a study of early T cells in non-severe SARS-CoV-2 infection. Study-wide points: VDJdb-based annotation leaned toward anti-spike CD8 responses and missed private and CD4 specificities.

The V gene lost 8 bases and the J gene lost 1 base, with 14 bases spanning the gap. This CDR3 comprises 15 residues. Germline loops: CDR1 MNHEY, CDR2 SVGAGI. Attachment of unique molecular identifiers was made to individual cDNA molecules. Each CDR3 protein is one row after TCRdb ran MiXCR on the 5' RACE reads. The table records about 110,000 distinct CDR3 sequences, 11% of them present only once. The sequence came from an adult who was a healthcare worker with PCR-confirmed SARS-CoV-2 infection or an uninfected control (not recorded which). Sample: whole blood. V usage is TRBV6-5 and J usage is TRBJ2-2, with a tentative D call TRBD2 (5 bases). The CDR3 DNA is TGTGCCAGCGGCCGGCGGCGGGTGAACACCGGGGAGCTGTTTTTT. Protein: CASGRRRVNTGELFF.